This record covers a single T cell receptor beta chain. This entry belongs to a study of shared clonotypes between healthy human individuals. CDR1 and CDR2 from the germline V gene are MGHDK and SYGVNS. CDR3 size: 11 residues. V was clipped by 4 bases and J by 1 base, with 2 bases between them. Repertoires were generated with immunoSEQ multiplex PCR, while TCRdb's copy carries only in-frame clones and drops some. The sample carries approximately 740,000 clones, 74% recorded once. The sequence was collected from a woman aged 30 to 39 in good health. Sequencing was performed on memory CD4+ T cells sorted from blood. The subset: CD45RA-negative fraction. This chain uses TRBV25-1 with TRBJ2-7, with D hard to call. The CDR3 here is CASSVSYEQYF. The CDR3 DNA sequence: TGTGCCAGCAGTGTTTCCTACGAGCAGTACTTC.